This T cell receptor (beta chain) is drawn from a study of shared clonotypes between healthy human individuals. Study overall: Per donor, CD8 memory used one plate, CD8 naive used two, CD4 memory used three and CD4 naive used three.

This CDR3 spans 13 amino acids. Trimming pared 0 bases from V and 6 bases from J, leaving 7 bases between. Germline V CDR1 and CDR2: SGHTS, YDEGEE. Only in-frame clones appear in the TCRdb table, and some are missing; sequencing was by immunoSEQ multiplex PCR. This sample yields more than 2 million clones, of which over 85% are seen a single time; more than 0.1% belongs to the top ten. This clone occurred once. Its antigen is unknown. The study, taken as a whole, reports: Non-shared clonotypes were found to have lower generation probabilities than the clonotypes that were shared by all four of the sorted-subset donors. Researchers found naive subsets generally carried larger estimated richness than memory subsets.

The receptor's source is a young man in good health. The sample comprised naive CD4+ T cells sorted from blood. The subset here: CD45RA+ positively selected. The V call is TRBV5-8, the J call TRBJ1-5; D gene uncertain. CDR3 sequence (DNA): TGTGCCAGCAGCTTGGGTTTCGTTCAGCCCCAGCATTTT. It encodes CASSLGFVQPQHF.